These T cell receptor beta chains were read from a single sample in a study of cytomegalovirus exposure and HLA in healthy donors. Libraries were prepared by immunoSEQ multiplex PCR; TCRdb keeps only in-frame clonotypes and omits some of them. The table includes 50,000 to 70,000 clones, 95% detected once. The sample comprised PBMCs. These TCRs come from a woman between 18 and 29 years old in good health and CMV-seropositive. CDR3s include the opening cysteine and the closing phenylalanine or tryptophan. The order of the fields is V gene, clone size, D gene, J gene, CDR3 protein, CDR3 DNA. The D gene is left open where the match is weak. Size values are once, few and many counts, or a class for expanded clones, and some rows have none.

TRBV2	.	TRBD1	TRBJ1-1	CASRNGQGEAFF	TGTGCCAGCAGAAATGGACAGGGGGAAGCTTTCTTT
TRBV5-1	.	TRBD2	TRBJ2-1	CASSLEGLAVFSSYNEQFF	TGCGCCAGCAGCTTGGAAGGACTAGCGGTCTTCTCCTCCTACAATGAGCAGTTCTTC
TRBV27	.	TRBD2	TRBJ2-3	CASSLGLAGGPGTDTQYF	TGTGCCAGCAGTCTGGGACTAGCGGGAGGGCCCGGCACAGATACGCAGTATTTT
TRBV11-3	.	.	TRBJ2-2	CASSSSFESLNGELFF	TGTGCCAGCAGCTCCTCGTTTGAGTCCTTGAACGGGGAGCTGTTTTTT
TRBV10-3	.	TRBD1	TRBJ2-7	CAISETSRTGGQTYEQYF	TGTGCCATCAGTGAAACCTCCCGGACAGGGGGCCAAACCTACGAGCAGTACTTC
TRBV2	.	.	TRBJ1-4	CASTPTGTGREKLFF	TGTGCCAGCACACCAACAGGCACCGGACGGGAAAAACTGTTTTTT
TRBV19	.	.	TRBJ1-1	CASSIPTTGNTEAFF	TGTGCCAGTAGTATACCCACTACAGGGAACACTGAAGCTTTCTTT
TRBV10-3	.	TRBD2	TRBJ2-7	CAISESGSGSYEQYF	TGTGCCATCAGTGAGTCAGGGAGCGGGAGCTACGAGCAGTACTTC
TRBV28	once	TRBD1	TRBJ1-2	CASRTLWTGGAGTYGYTF	TGTGCCAGCAGAACCCTGTGGACAGGGGGCGCGGGAACATATGGCTACACCTTC
TRBV4-1	.	TRBD1	TRBJ2-7	CASGSGTGPYEQYF	TGCGCCAGCGGGTCCGGGACAGGGCCCTACGAGCAGTACTTC
TRBV15	.	.	TRBJ2-7	CATSIFRGAYEQYF	TGTGCCACCAGCATTTTCAGGGGCGCCTACGAGCAGTACTTC
TRBV30	.	.	TRBJ1-4	CAWRNGPEEGKLFF	TGTGCCTGGAGAAATGGACCGGAGGAAGGAAAACTGTTTTTT
TRBV9	.	TRBD2	TRBJ2-1	CASSVEASGSVEQFF	TGTGCCAGCAGCGTAGAGGCTAGCGGGAGTGTTGAGCAGTTCTTC
TRBV7-2	.	.	TRBJ1-3	CASSPRSGGNTIYF	TGTGCCAGCAGCCCCCGCTCGGGGGGAAACACCATATATTTT
TRBV10-3	.	TRBD2	TRBJ2-1	CATTREVGRNEQFF	TGTGCCACCACCCGGGAGGTCGGTCGGAATGAGCAGTTCTTC
TRBV7-3	once	.	TRBJ2-2	CASSSGLTRGELFF	TGTGCCAGCAGCTCCGGACTAACGCGAGGGGAGCTGTTTTTT
TRBV7-9	.	.	TRBJ1-2	CASSPDSYGYTF	TGTGCCAGCAGCCCGGACAGCTATGGCTACACCTTC
TRBV18	.	.	TRBJ2-7	CASSPPIAGAYEQYF	TGTGCCAGCTCACCACCGATCGCAGGGGCTTACGAGCAGTACTTC
TRBV4-3	.	TRBD2	TRBJ2-1	CASSQETSGRSFF	TGCGCCAGCAGCCAGGAGACTAGCGGGAGGAGTTTCTTC
TRBV28	.	TRBD1	TRBJ1-2	CASSLQGAGYTF	TGTGCCAGCAGTTTGCAGGGGGCCGGCTACACCTTC
TRBV20-1	once	.	TRBJ2-7	CSARQAYEQYF	TGCAGTGCTAGACAGGCCTACGAGCAGTACTTC
TRBV27	.	.	TRBJ2-6	CASRTSWRDGANVLTF	TGTGCCAGCAGAACCTCCTGGAGGGATGGGGCCAACGTCCTGACTTTC
TRBV11-2	.	.	TRBJ2-5	CASSSYAPSETQYF	TGTGCCAGCAGCTCCTATGCGCCCTCGGAGACCCAGTACTTC
TRBV7-9	.	.	TRBJ1-2	CASSFNQGIGHGYTF	TGTGCCAGCAGCTTTAACCAGGGTATTGGCCATGGCTACACCTTC
TRBV15	.	.	TRBJ2-1	CATSRRGLSNEQFF	TGTGCCACCAGCAGGCGGGGGCTCTCCAATGAGCAGTTCTTC
TRBV28	.	.	TRBJ2-7	CASSQPNRVRVYEQYF	TGTGCCAGCAGTCAGCCCAACAGGGTAAGGGTCTACGAGCAGTACTTC
TRBV7-9	.	.	TRBJ1-1	CASSPQTDSLNTEAFF	TGTGCCAGCAGCCCACAGACGGACAGTTTGAACACTGAAGCTTTCTTT
TRBV5-1	.	.	TRBJ2-5	CASSLFPGETQYF	TGCGCCAGCAGCTTGTTCCCCGGGGAGACCCAGTACTTC
TRBV5-8	.	TRBD2	TRBJ2-5	CASSFGAGGPMTQYF	TGTGCCAGCAGCTTTGGAGCGGGAGGGCCTATGACCCAGTACTTC
TRBV19	.	.	TRBJ2-1	CASSLEGASYNEQFF	TGTGCCAGTAGTCTGGAGGGGGCATCCTACAATGAGCAGTTCTTC
TRBV10-3	.	TRBD1	TRBJ1-3	CAIRGGQAPGDTIYF	TGTGCCATCAGGGGGGGACAGGCCCCGGGGGACACCATATATTTT
TRBV7-6	.	.	TRBJ2-7	CASSPDISYEQYF	TGTGCCAGCAGCCCAGATATTTCCTACGAGCAGTACTTC
TRBV9	.	.	TRBJ2-3	CASSDTLLSAGSTDTQYF	TGTGCCAGCAGCGATACGCTTCTTTCGGCGGGGAGCACAGATACGCAGTATTTT
TRBV10-3	.	.	TRBJ2-3	CAIKRERLTDTQYF	TGTGCCATCAAACGGGAGCGTTTAACAGATACGCAGTATTTT
TRBV9	.	.	TRBJ1-2	CASSVEGTNYGYTF	TGTGCCAGCAGCGTAGAGGGGACTAACTATGGCTACACCTTC
TRBV6-1	once	TRBD1	TRBJ1-1	CASSGGTGVVVGTEAFF	TGTGCCAGCAGTGGAGGGACAGGGGTCGTAGTTGGCACTGAAGCTTTCTTT
TRBV2	.	TRBD1	TRBJ2-7	CASNAGTVLSYEQYF	TGTGCCAGCAATGCAGGGACAGTTTTATCCTACGAGCAGTACTTC
TRBV11-2	.	.	TRBJ1-6	CASSPGAGGRNSPLHF	TGTGCCAGCAGCCCAGGGGCTGGGGGCAGGAATTCACCCCTCCACTTT
TRBV4-2	once	TRBD2	TRBJ2-2	CASSQEVLAGVIGELFF	TGTGCCAGCAGCCAAGAGGTCCTAGCGGGAGTTATCGGGGAGCTGTTTTTT
TRBV2	.	TRBD1	TRBJ1-5	CASKRDRDNQPQHF	TGTGCCAGCAAACGGGACAGGGATAATCAGCCCCAGCATTTT
TRBV30	.	.	TRBJ2-3	CAWSPGGDTQYF	TGTGCCTGGAGCCCCGGTGGAGATACGCAGTATTTT
TRBV18	.	.	TRBJ1-1	CASSPDAATTEAFF	TGTGCCAGCTCACCAGATGCGGCAACTACTGAAGCTTTCTTT
TRBV29-1	.	.	TRBJ2-7	CSVSKASGEQYF	TGCAGCGTTTCCAAGGCCTCGGGGGAGCAGTACTTC
TRBV2	.	.	TRBJ1-5	CASSEVLRDQPQHF	TGTGCCAGCAGTGAAGTCCTCAGGGATCAGCCCCAGCATTTT
TRBV10-3	.	.	TRBJ2-7	CAISERLQVPDDEQYF	TGTGCCATCAGTGAGAGGCTACAGGTGCCTGATGACGAGCAGTACTTC
TRBV7-9	.	.	TRBJ2-6	CASSLVQGSHSGANVLTF	TGTGCCAGCAGCTTAGTTCAGGGGTCCCACTCTGGGGCCAACGTCCTGACTTTC
TRBV6-5	few	TRBD2	TRBJ2-5	CASSYLRGVLETQYF	TGTGCCAGCAGTTACTTGCGGGGGGTACTGGAGACCCAGTACTTC
TRBV19	.	.	TRBJ2-3	CASSIDGGGIDTQYF	TGTGCCAGTAGTATAGATGGGGGGGGCATAGATACGCAGTATTTT
TRBV7-8	once	.	TRBJ1-3	CASSSSGGDTIYF	TGTGCCAGCAGCTCCTCCGGGGGAGACACCATATATTTT
TRBV6-5	.	TRBD1	TRBJ1-6	CASGDRAASPLHF	TGTGCCAGCGGTGACAGGGCCGCTTCACCCCTCCACTTT
TRBV6-1	.	.	TRBJ1-3	CASSEAGHRNTIYF	TGTGCCAGCAGTGAAGCTGGACACCGAAACACCATATATTTT
TRBV5-1	.	.	TRBJ2-5	CASSPQGGRETQYF	TGCGCCAGCAGCCCACAGGGGGGGAGAGAGACCCAGTACTTC
TRBV7-6	once	TRBD1	TRBJ2-7	CASSPRQGAPGEQYF	TGTGCCAGCAGCCCAAGACAGGGGGCGCCCGGCGAGCAGTACTTC
TRBV7-2	.	TRBD1	TRBJ1-5	CASSLQDRGYHQPQHF	TGTGCCAGCAGCTTACAGGACAGGGGGTATCATCAGCCCCAGCATTTT
TRBV5-6	.	TRBD2	TRBJ2-2	CASCLAGVRGSTGELFF	TGTGCCAGCTGCCTAGCGGGAGTAAGGGGGAGCACCGGGGAGCTGTTTTTT